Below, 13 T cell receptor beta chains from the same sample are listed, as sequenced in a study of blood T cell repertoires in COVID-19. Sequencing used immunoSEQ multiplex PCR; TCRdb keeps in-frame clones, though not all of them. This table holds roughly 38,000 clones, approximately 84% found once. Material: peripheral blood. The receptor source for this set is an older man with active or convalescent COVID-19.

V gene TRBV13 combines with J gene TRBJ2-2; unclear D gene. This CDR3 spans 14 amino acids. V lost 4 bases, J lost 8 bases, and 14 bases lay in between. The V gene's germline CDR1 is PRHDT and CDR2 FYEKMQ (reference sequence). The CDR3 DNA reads TGTGCCAGCAGCTCTACCCTTCTTTGGGGGGAGCTGTTTTTT. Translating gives CASSSTLLWGELFF.

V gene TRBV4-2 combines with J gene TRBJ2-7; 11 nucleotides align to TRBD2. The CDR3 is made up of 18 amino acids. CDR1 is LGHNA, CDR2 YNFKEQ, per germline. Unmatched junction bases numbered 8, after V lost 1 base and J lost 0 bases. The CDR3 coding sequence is TGTGCCAGCAGCCAAGGTGGGCTAGCGGGGGGCAACTCCTACGAGCAGTACTTC. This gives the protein CASSQGGLAGGNSYEQYF.

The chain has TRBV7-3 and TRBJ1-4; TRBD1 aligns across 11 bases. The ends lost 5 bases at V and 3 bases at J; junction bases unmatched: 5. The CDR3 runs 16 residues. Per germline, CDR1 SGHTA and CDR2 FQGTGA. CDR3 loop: CASSPGQGAPNEKLFF. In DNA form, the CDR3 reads TGTGCCAGCAGCCCCGGACAGGGGGCACCTAATGAAAAACTGTTTTTT.

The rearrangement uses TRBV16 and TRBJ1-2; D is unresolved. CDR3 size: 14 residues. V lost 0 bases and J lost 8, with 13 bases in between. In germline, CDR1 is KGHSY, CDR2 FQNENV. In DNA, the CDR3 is TGTGCCAGCAGCCAATCGCACACCTCTAGGGGCTACACCTTC. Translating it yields CASSQSHTSRGYTF. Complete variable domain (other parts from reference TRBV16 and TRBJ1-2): GEEVAQTPKHLVRGEGQKAKLYCAPIKGHSYVFWYQQVLKNEFKFLISFQNENVFDETGMPKERFSAKCLPNSPCSLEIQATKLEDSAVYFCASSQSHTSRGYTFGSGTRLTVV.

The CDR3 here is CASSLEGLTYGYTF. The CDR3 region has the DNA TGTGCCAGCAGCTTGGAGGGGCTTACGTATGGCTACACCTTC. The chain carries TRBV5-5 and TRBJ1-2, with a weak D call TRBD1 (5 bases). V was shortened by 0 bases and J by 5 bases, with 11 bases between the two germline ends. CDR3 length: 14 residues. The V gene's germline CDR1 is SGHKS and CDR2 YYEKEE (reference sequence).

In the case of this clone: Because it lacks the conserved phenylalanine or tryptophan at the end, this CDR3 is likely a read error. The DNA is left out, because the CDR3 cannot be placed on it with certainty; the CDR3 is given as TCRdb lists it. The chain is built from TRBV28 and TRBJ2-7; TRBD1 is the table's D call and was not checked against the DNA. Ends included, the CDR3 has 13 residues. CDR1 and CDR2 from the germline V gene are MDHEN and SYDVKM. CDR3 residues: CASRPGTGWIEVL.

CDR3 bases: TGTGCCAGCAGTTTAACCAGGGTGGGGGGCACCGGGGAGCTGTTTTTT. This encodes CASSLTRVGGTGELFF. V gene TRBV27 combines with J gene TRBJ2-2; perhaps TRBD2 as D (6 bases). With 2 bases removed from V and 4 bases from J, the gap between germline ends came to 14 bases. Germline V gene data show CDR1 as MNHEY and CDR2 as SMNVEV (reference sequence). The CDR3 covers 16 residues.

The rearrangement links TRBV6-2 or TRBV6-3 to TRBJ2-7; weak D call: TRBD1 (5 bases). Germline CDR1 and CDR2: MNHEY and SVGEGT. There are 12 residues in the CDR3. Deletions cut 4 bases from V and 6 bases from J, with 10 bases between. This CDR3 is CASSWSGIEQYF. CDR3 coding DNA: TGTGCCAGCAGTTGGTCAGGGATCGAGCAGTACTTC.

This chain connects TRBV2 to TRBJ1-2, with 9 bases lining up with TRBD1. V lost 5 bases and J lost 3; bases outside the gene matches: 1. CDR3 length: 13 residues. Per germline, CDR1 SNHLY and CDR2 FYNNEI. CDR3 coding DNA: TGTGCCAGCAGTAGGGACAGGGACTATGGCTACACCTTC. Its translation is CASSRDRDYGYTF.

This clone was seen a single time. The CDR3 DNA is TGTGCCAGCAGTTACTCCGCGGGAGGGAGGAATGAGCAGTTCTTC. This translates into CASSYSAGGRNEQFF. The rearrangement links TRBV6-5 to TRBJ2-1; 9 bases are shared with TRBD2. Looked up from germline, CDR1 is MNHEY and CDR2 is SVGAGI. This CDR3 comprises 15 residues. J lost 7 bases, V lost 0 bases, and 4 bases had no gene match.

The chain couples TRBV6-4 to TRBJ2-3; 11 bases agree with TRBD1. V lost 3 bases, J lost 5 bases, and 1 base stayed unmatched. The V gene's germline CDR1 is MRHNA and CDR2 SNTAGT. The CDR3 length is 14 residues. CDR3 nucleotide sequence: TGTGCCAGCAGTGATGGGACAGGGGGAGATACGCAGTATTTT. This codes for CASSDGTGGDTQYF.

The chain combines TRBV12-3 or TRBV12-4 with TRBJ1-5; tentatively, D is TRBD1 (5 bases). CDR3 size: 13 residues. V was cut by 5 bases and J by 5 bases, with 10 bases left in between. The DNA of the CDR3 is TGTGCCAGCAGTCCCAGGGCGGATCAGCCCCAGCATTTT. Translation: CASSPRADQPQHF.

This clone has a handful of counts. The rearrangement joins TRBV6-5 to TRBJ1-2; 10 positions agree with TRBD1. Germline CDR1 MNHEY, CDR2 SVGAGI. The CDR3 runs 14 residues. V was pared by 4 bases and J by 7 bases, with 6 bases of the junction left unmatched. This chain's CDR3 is CASSFDRGPSGYTF. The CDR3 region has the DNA TGTGCCAGCAGTTTTGACAGGGGGCCTTCTGGCTACACCTTC.